Listed below are T cell receptor beta chains from one sample, sequenced in a study of blood T cells in healthy people across ages. A single record per CDR3 protein comes from TCRdb applying MiXCR to the 5' RACE reads. The repertoire consists of about 1,600,000 distinct CDR3 sequences, with about 43% occurring once and the leading ten covering less than 8%. Sequencing input: blood. The receptor source for this set is a woman under 30 in good health. Each CDR3 is given without its conserved first and last residue.

v_call	j_call	cdr3_aa
TRBV2	TRBJ1-2	ASSVQSTINGYT
TRBV4-1	TRBJ1-2	ASSQAPDSYGYT
TRBV5-1	TRBJ2-7	ASSLSGFTYEQY
TRBV12-3/TRBV12-4	TRBJ2-5	ASSPAGGQGTEKQY
TRBV5-4	TRBJ2-3	ASSATSGRDTQY
TRBV9	TRBJ1-5	ASSISGQINQPQH
TRBV7-9	TRBJ2-2	ASSPGAAGLTGELF
TRBV28	TRBJ2-3	ASTGSRHTQY
TRBV4-2	TRBJ2-1	ASSQDGTGATNTQF
TRBV10-3	TRBJ2-7	AIKSGGSPGHEQY
TRBV12-3/TRBV12-4	TRBJ2-3	ASSPRVAGGSDTQY
TRBV11-2	TRBJ2-7	ASSLPWGAFGYEQY
TRBV28	TRBJ2-1	ASSPHLGTSVNEQF
TRBV9	TRBJ2-5	ASSVKPSTGNFEETQY
TRBV20-1	TRBJ2-5	SAGDPSGGVQETQY
TRBV7-2	TRBJ1-5	ASSLEAYSNQPQH
TRBV10-3	TRBJ2-3	AISVPSGGTVGAQY
TRBV20-1	TRBJ2-3	SARDSTSGLGTQY
TRBV5-1	TRBJ2-3	ASSSGLAPTDTQY